The text below deals with one TCR beta chain. There is no known antigen for this receptor. One base away there is no much larger clone; base qualities are not given. The sample originates from a study of vaccination effects on CD4 cells after COVID-19 (dated by TCRdb to 2022 to 2024). As for the study more broadly: Two doses of either the BNT162b2 or the mRNA-1273 mRNA SARS-CoV-2 vaccine were administered to participants. In both COVID-19 convalescent patients and infection-naive vaccine recipients, the study compared SARS-CoV-2 spike-specific CD4+ TCR repertoires from before mRNA vaccination with those from after it. The full study included 10 COVID-19 convalescent patients and several SARS-CoV-2-naive healthy vaccine recipients. Cultures from other donors in the study were sequenced using the Oncomine TCR Beta short-read assay on an Illumina iSeq 100.

The library relied on the immunoSEQ multiplex PCR assay. DNA from the CD4+ T cells that had been cultured and isolated underwent TCR beta CDR3 sequencing. The study's own analysis went as follows. Non-productive TCR sequences were discarded, and reads were trimmed to the CDR3 region, with only CDR3s of 7 or more amino acids retained. Antigen-specific clonotypes were identified with the MANAFEST web app by comparing expansion in peptide wells against reference cultures. Positive clones required FDR<0.05 expansion versus reference and all other wells, odds ratio above 5, and frequency above 0.1% in two replicate wells. Clonotypes significantly expanded in SARS-CoV-2 spike wells and in at least one common cold coronavirus spike condition were defined as cross-reactive. Levenshtein distance calculated with the stringdist R package was used to assess CDR3 similarity, and unrooted trees were constructed with ape in R 3.6.1. This is the immuneACCESS table as TCRdb keeps it, with only in-frame sequences that have V and J called. A part of the clones is gone; compared with another copy, unresolved V genes explain less than half, and the rest is unexplained. V and J calls and clone size are those listed in that table; D and trimming were worked out from the DNA. The sample table contains 30,000 to 45,000 clones; only one count was recorded for about 69% of them. The ten largest clonotypes hold about 15% of the sample.

To identify antigen-specific CD4+ T cell clonotypes by their expansion, the ViraFEST assay first stimulated PBMC with viral peptide pools and then applied TCR sequencing. After more than 9 days of culture, CD4+ T cells were isolated with the EasySep CD4+ T cell isolation kit. None of the healthy vaccine recipients had a prior SARS-CoV-2 infection, which was confirmed by nucleocapsid antibody tests that came back negative both before and after vaccination. Approximately 2.1 million PBMC per well were cultured in IMDM with approximately 5% human AB serum, about 9.4 IU/ml IL-2 and gentamicin, plus 10 ug/ml peptides. On days 3 and 7, half of the culture medium was replaced with fresh IL-2-containing medium. Unless otherwise noted, each peptide stimulation condition was cultured in triplicate wells. Using Ficoll-Paque Plus gradient centrifugation, PBMC were separated from whole blood and then either used fresh or cryopreserved at -140C. The overlapping peptide pools covered the spike proteins of SARS-CoV-2 as well as those of the common cold coronaviruses HCoV-NL63, HCoV-OC43 and HCoV-229E. The QIAamp micro DNA kit was used to extract genomic DNA from the cultured CD4+ T cells.

General study outcomes and caveats: Clones induced by infection and clones induced by vaccination both contracted markedly at late timepoints after vaccination, which fits with T cell responses waning over time. Among healthy vaccine recipients, nearly all vaccine-induced clones were SARS-CoV-2 mono-reactive, and only 1 of 255 was cross-reactive with common cold coronaviruses. Only a small number of convalescent patients were included, and no early post-infection timepoints were available, which limited the study.

The specimen comprised CD4+ T cells from PBMCs cultured with HCoV-OC43 spike peptides, sampled before COVID-19 vaccination. The label giving this sample's cell subset or site can be read as: HCoV-OC43 spike overlapping peptide pool stimulation. The origin of this receptor is a human donor who received a COVID-19 vaccine.

The nucleotide sequence is given as TGTGCCAGCAAACGGACAGGGACTGAAGCTTTCTTT. Its coded protein is CASKRTGTEAFF. The chain is assembled from TRBV11-1 and TRBJ1-1, and TRBD1 matches 8 of the central bases. V is pruned by 7 bases and J by 5 bases, leaving 3 bases of the junction without a gene match. According to the germline V gene (reference sequence), CDR1 reads SGHAT and CDR2 reads FQDESV. The CDR3 measures 12 amino acids from cysteine to phenylalanine. The only DNA kept is the CDR3, 36 bases in frame from the first base.